The clone carrying this TCR beta chain was counted between two and nine times. The target antigen is unknown. The ends lost 2 bases at V and 7 bases at J; junction bases unmatched: 7. The CDR3 extends over 14 amino acids. The data stem from a study of T cell repertoires in cytomegalovirus infection. Study results and caveats: What dominated the ex vivo response were HLA-C-restricted CMV-specific TCR beta clonotypes. Accumulated public TCR beta family frequency recognized individuals carrying CMV together with the relevant HLA.

MiXCR, run by TCRdb on the reads, gives a single entry per CDR3 protein. This table has 250,000 to 300,000 distinct CDR3 sequences, around 20% appearing once. The clonotype originates from a human donor in good health (CMV status not recorded). Some clones in this sample may be carry-over from other donors' samples. Sequences were derived from cultured PBMCs, sampled from culture after CMV antigen stimulation. The chain recombines TRBV12-3 or TRBV12-4 with TRBJ2-5; TRBD2 aligns across 7 bases. CDR3 DNA sequence: TGTGCCAGCAGTTTAAGTGGGAGGGCTGGGACCCAGTACTTC. This translates into CASSLSGRAGTQYF.